The 10 T cell receptor beta chains in this list originate from one sample, sequenced in a study of T cell changes during pregnancy in multiple sclerosis. Assay used: immunoSEQ multiplex PCR; TCRdb lists only in-frame clones, some missing. The table records roughly 14,000 clones, 70% to 90% of them present only once. The input for sequencing was CD8+ T cells from peripheral blood mononuclear cells, taken in the first trimester of pregnancy. The receptors originated from a female donor with multiple sclerosis, enrolled in a pregnancy study.

In DNA form, the CDR3 reads TGTGCCAGCAGCGTAGCTGGCGGTGGAGGGAATGAGCAGTTCTTC. Translated: CASSVAGGGGNEQFF. The genes are TRBV9 and TRBJ2-1, with a tentative D call TRBD2 (6 bases). This CDR3 region has 15 residues. V lost 0 bases to trimming and J lost 7 bases, with 14 bases between them. Germline V gene data show CDR1 as SGDLS and CDR2 as YYNGEE. Filled out from reference TRBV9 and TRBJ2-1, the complete variable domain reads DSGVTQTPKHLITATGQRVTLRCSPRSGDLSVYWYQQSLDQGLQFLIQYYNGEERAKGNILERFSAQQFPDLHSELNLSSLELGDSALYFCASSVAGGGGNEQFFGPGTRLTVL.

The chain has TRBV15 and TRBJ2-2; D gene unclear. V shed 1 base and J shed 0 bases, with 6 bases lying between them. This CDR3 has 15 amino acids. From germline, CDR1 is LNHNV and CDR2 YYDKDF (reference sequence). CDR3 loop: CATSRGGANTGELFF. DNA of the CDR3: TGTGCCACCAGCAGAGGAGGAGCGAACACCGGGGAGCTGTTTTTT.

The chain combines TRBV11-2 with TRBJ1-1; 7 bases fit TRBD1. V shed 5 bases and J 4 bases; nucleotides not matched to a gene: 10. Germline V gene data show CDR1 as SGHAT and CDR2 as FQNNGV. The CDR3 loop spans 15 amino acids. The CDR3 region has the DNA TGTGCCAGCAGCGAACAGGGGCCGCTGACCACTGAAGCTTTCTTT. This gives the protein CASSEQGPLTTEAFF.

CDR3 protein: CASSVQGYSNYGYTF. The CDR3 DNA sequence: TGTGCCAGCAGTGTACAGGGTTACTCTAACTATGGCTACACCTTC. The V call is TRBV27, the J call TRBJ1-2, with D possibly TRBD1 on 6 matching bases. V lost 5 bases, J lost 0 bases, and 13 bases lay in between. This CDR3 region has 15 residues. Germline V gene lookup returns CDR1 MNHEY and CDR2 SMNVEV (reference sequence).

Here the CDR3 reads CAWSKGETLAGVSTGELFF. DNA for the CDR3: TGTGCCTGGAGTAAAGGTGAAACCCTAGCGGGAGTATCAACCGGGGAGCTGTTTTTT. The rearrangement uses TRBV30 and TRBJ2-2, with 10 bases aligning to TRBD2. Germline V gives CDR1 GTSNPN, CDR2 SVGIG (reference sequence). V was clipped by 2 bases and J by 5 bases; unmatched bases: 17. The length of the CDR3 is 19 residues.

The J gene is TRBJ2-5, the V gene TRBV6-5; D perhaps matches TRBD2 (5 bases). Germline-derived CDR1 and CDR2 are MNHEY and SVGAGI. The CDR3 spans 14 residues. V was cut by 1 base and J by 2 bases, with 8 bases left in between. As DNA, the CDR3 is TGTGCCAGCAGTTACTATCCGGGGCAAGAGACCCAGTACTTC. Its protein product is CASSYYPGQETQYF.

The gene calls are TRBV5-1 and TRBJ2-1, with D possibly being TRBD1 (6 bases). Trimming took off 4 bases at V and 10 bases at J, with 12 bases between the two ends. This CDR3 region has 12 residues. CDR1 is SGHRS and CDR2 is YFSETQ in the germline V gene. CDR3 region: CASSGGFREQFF. The CDR3 region has the DNA TGCGCCAGCAGCGGGGGCTTCCGAGAGCAGTTCTTC.

The rearrangement joins TRBV29-1 to TRBJ1-1, with TRBD1 matching 10 bases. CDR3 length: 14 residues. In germline, CDR1 is SQVTM, CDR2 ANQGSEA. V shed 5 bases and J 3 bases; nucleotides not matched to a gene: 6. CDR3 in DNA: TGCAGCGTTCGCCCGGGACAGGGGTACACTGAAGCTTTCTTT. Amino acid sequence: CSVRPGQGYTEAFF.

The chain couples TRBV5-1 to TRBJ2-1; 10 bases map to TRBD2. Germline CDR1 SGHRS, CDR2 YFSETQ. The CDR3 totals 18 residues. Trimming took 0 bases from V and 0 from J; bases not matched to a gene: 6. The CDR3 reads CASSLAGLAPSSYNEQFF. CDR3 nucleotides: TGCGCCAGCAGCTTGGCGGGACTAGCGCCGAGCTCCTACAATGAGCAGTTCTTC. Based on the CDR3 plus reference TRBV5-1 and TRBJ2-1, the full variable domain is KAGVTQTPRYLIKTRGQQVTLSCSPISGHRSVSWYQQTPGQGLQFLFEYFSETQRNKGNFPGRFSGRQFSNSRSEMNVSTLELGDSALYLCASSLAGLAPSSYNEQFFGPGTRLTVL.

The J gene is TRBJ1-3, the V gene TRBV11-2, with 7 positions matching TRBD1. V was clipped by 6 bases and J by 0 bases; unmatched bases: 5. CDR1 and CDR2 (germline): SGHAT, FQNNGV. The CDR3 consists of 15 residues. CDR3: CASSTGAFSGNTIYF. The DNA of the CDR3 is TGTGCCAGCAGTACAGGGGCTTTCTCTGGAAACACCATATATTTT.